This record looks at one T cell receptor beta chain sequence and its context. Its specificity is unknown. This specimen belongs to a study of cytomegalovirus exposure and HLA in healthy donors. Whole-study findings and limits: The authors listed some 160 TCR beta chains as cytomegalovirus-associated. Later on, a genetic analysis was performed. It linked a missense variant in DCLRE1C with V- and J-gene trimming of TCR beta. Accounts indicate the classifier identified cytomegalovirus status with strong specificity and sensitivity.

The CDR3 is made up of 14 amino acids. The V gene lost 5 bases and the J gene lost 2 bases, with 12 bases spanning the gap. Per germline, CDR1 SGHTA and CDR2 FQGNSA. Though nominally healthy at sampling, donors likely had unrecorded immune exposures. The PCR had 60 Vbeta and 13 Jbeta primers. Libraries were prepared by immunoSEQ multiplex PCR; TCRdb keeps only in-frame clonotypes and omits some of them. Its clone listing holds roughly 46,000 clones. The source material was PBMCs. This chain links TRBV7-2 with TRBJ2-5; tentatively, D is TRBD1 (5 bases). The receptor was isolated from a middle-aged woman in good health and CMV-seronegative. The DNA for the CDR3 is TGTGCCAGCAGCCCTCAGGGTGGGCAAGAGACCCAGTACTTC. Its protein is CASSPQGGQETQYF.